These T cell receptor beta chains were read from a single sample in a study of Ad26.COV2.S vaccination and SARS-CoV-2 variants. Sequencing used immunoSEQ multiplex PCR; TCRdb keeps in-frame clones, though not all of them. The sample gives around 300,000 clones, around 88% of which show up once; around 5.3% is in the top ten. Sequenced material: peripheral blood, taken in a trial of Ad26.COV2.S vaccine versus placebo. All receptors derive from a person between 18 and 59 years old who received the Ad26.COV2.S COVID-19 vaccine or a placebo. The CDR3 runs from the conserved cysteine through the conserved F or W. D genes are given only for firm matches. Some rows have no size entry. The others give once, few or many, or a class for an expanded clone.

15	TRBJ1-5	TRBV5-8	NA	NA	CASSPSQSSYQPQHF	TGTGCCAGCAGCCCCTCCCAAAGTTCGTACCAGCCCCAGCATTTT
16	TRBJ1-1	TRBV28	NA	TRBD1	CASSSPGQGARTEAFF	TGTGCCAGCAGTTCTCCGGGACAGGGGGCTCGGACTGAAGCTTTCTTT
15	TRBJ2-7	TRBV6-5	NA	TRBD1	CASSTRDSYYYEQYF	TGTGCCAGCAGTACGAGGGACAGCTACTACTACGAGCAGTACTTC
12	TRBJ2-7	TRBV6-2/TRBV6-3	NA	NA	CASSSFSYEQYF	TGTGCCAGCAGTTCGTTCTCCTACGAGCAGTACTTC
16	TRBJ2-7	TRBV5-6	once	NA	CASSFAGTPNSYEQYF	TGTGCCAGCAGCTTTGCCGGGACACCTAACTCCTACGAGCAGTACTTC
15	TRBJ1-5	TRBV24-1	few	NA	CATSDSNRVGQPQHF	TGTGCCACCAGTGATTCGAACAGGGTTGGTCAGCCCCAGCATTTT
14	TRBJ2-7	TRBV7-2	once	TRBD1	CASSPRQGPGEQYF	TGTGCCAGCAGCCCTAGACAGGGTCCGGGCGAGCAGTACTTC
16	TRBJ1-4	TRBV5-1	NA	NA	CASSLGQLATNEKLFF	TGCGCCAGCAGCTTGGGACAGCTTGCAACTAATGAAAAACTGTTTTTT
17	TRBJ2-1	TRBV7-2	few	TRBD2	CASSRTSGRGIYNEQFF	TGTGCCAGCAGCCGGACTAGCGGGAGAGGCATCTACAATGAGCAGTTCTTC
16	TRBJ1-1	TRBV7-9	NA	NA	CASSLEGPGGAPEAFF	TGTGCCAGCAGCTTAGAGGGACCGGGGGGCGCCCCTGAAGCTTTCTTT
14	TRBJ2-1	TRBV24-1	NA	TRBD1	CATSNGQVIDEQFF	TGTGCCACCAGTAACGGACAGGTTATTGATGAGCAGTTCTTC
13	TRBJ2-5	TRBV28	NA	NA	CATSGLGRETQYF	TGTGCCACCTCGGGCCTCGGGCGGGAGACCCAGTACTTC
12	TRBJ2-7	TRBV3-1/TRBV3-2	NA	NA	CASSLSSYEQYF	TGTGCCAGCAGCCTGTCTTCCTACGAGCAGTACTTC
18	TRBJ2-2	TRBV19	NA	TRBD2	CASSPYRLAGGTTGELFF	TGTGCCAGTTCACCCTACCGACTAGCGGGGGGTACCACCGGGGAGCTGTTTTTT